Included here is one TCR beta chain sequence, with context. Antigen unknown. This entry comes from a study of vaccination effects on CD4 cells after COVID-19. Across the study: Sequencing followed a ViraFEST assay step that expanded antigen-specific CD4+ T cells with viral peptide pools.

Culture lasted 10 days before CD4+ T cell isolation. The protocol was immunoSEQ multiplex PCR, while the TCRdb copy is restricted to in-frame clones and leaves out a portion. The repertoire holds some 30,000 clones, with approximately 63% as singletons. Looked up from germline, CDR1 is KGHSH and CDR2 is LQKENI. The ends lost 3 bases at V and 4 bases at J; junction bases unmatched: 5. This CDR3 contains 14 residues. The material sequenced was CD4+ T cells from PBMCs cultured without peptide, taken before COVID-19 vaccination. The clonotype originates from a human donor who received a COVID-19 vaccine. V usage is TRBV18 and J usage is TRBJ1-2; 7 bases are shared with TRBD1. The CDR3: CASSPSGQVYGYTF. The CDR3 DNA is TGTGCCAGCTCACCGAGCGGACAGGTCTATGGCTACACCTTC.